Sequencing of this TCR beta chain was carried out in a study of low-dose radiotherapy and immunotherapy resistance in tumors. At the level of the study: In Cohort 2, 1 Gy per fraction was delivered every two weeks, for a total of 13 Gy over 26 weeks.

The donors' treatment consisted of nivolumab, ipilimumab, aspirin, low-dose cyclophosphamide and low-dose radiotherapy. With TRAV- and TRBV-specific primers, first-strand cDNA was made, covering the alpha and beta chains. TCR amplification involved about 18 PCR cycles with a constant-region primer and V-primer adapter. TCRdb re-called the reads with MiXCR, one entry per CDR3 protein. The table records 15,000 or so distinct CDR3 sequences, 40% to 60% of them present only once. CDR3 length: 13 amino acids. Germline lookup yields CDR1 SNHLY and CDR2 FYNNEI. Trimming pared 7 bases from V and 0 bases from J, leaving 7 bases between.

This receptor was taken from a human donor with advanced metastatic prostate, ovarian, gallbladder or colorectal cancer (not recorded which). This table probably holds off-target reads from a library built for another chain. The gene calls are TRBV2 and TRBJ2-1; the D gene is possibly TRBD2 (5 bases). The CDR3 DNA reads as TGTGCCAGCAAAGGGAGCTCCTACAATGAGCAGTTCTTC. This codes for CASKGSSYNEQFF.